The present TCR beta chain was sequenced within a study of shared clonotypes between healthy human individuals. As for this clone: This likely came from a read error, as a far larger clone is one base away.

Germline assignment: CDR1 SGDLS and CDR2 YYNGEE. Trimming removed 0 bases at V and 4 bases at J, with 16 bases between. This CDR3 contains 16 residues. Around 30,000 T cell genomes, or around 300 ng DNA, went into unsorted PBMC replicate PCRs. The protocol was immunoSEQ multiplex PCR, while the TCRdb copy is restricted to in-frame clones and leaves out a portion. This table holds 450,000 to 500,000 clones, over 75% found once. This chain uses TRBV9 with TRBJ2-5, with D tentatively TRBD2 (6 bases). Material for sequencing was PBMCs. This receptor was obtained from a woman aged 40 to 50 in good health. Some clones in this sample may be carry-over from other donors' samples. The CDR3 loop is CASSVVIPGVRETQYF. The CDR3 nucleotides read TGTGCCAGCAGCGTAGTAATTCCGGGGGTCCGAGAGACCCAGTACTTC. Full variable domain (rest looked up from reference TRBV9 and TRBJ2-5): DSGVTQTPKHLITATGQRVTLRCSPRSGDLSVYWYQQSLDQGLQFLIQYYNGEERAKGNILERFSAQQFPDLHSELNLSSLELGDSALYFCASSVVIPGVRETQYFGPGTRLLVL.